These 8 T cell receptor beta chains were all obtained from the same sample, sequenced in a study of blood T cell repertoires in COVID-19. Assay used: immunoSEQ multiplex PCR; TCRdb lists only in-frame clones, some missing. The sample has about 330,000 clones, roughly nine tenths seen once; the top ten hold approximately 17%. The sequenced material came from PBMCs or T cells enriched from blood (not recorded which). These receptors were obtained from a woman aged 25 to 39 who had recovered from COVID-19.

Remarks on this clone: Other DNA sequences in the sample encode the same CDR3. This sequence joins TRBV7-2 and TRBJ2-1, with 12 bases that match TRBD2. There are 15 residues in the CDR3. CDR1 is SGHTA and CDR2 is FQGNSA in the germline V gene. The V and J ends lost 2 bases and 7 bases, in that order; junction bases with no gene match: 3. CDR3 amino acids: CASSLSLAGGNEQFF. The CDR3 nucleotides read TGTGCCAGCAGCTTAAGTCTAGCGGGAGGGAATGAGCAGTTCTTC.

The chain combines TRBV2 with TRBJ1-5; 7 bases fit TRBD1. After removal of 7 bases from V and 4 bases from J, the junction contained 10 bases not matched to a gene. There are 15 residues in the CDR3. The germline V gene encodes CDR1 SNHLY and CDR2 FYNNEI. CDR3 nucleotide sequence: TGTGCCAGCACCCTCGGACAGGCAAGAAATCAGCCCCAGCATTTT. Encoded protein: CASTLGQARNQPQHF.

The V call is TRBV19, the J call TRBJ1-1; 11 bases match TRBD1. Germline lookup yields CDR1 LNHDA and CDR2 SQIVND (reference sequence). The CDR3 runs 14 residues. V trimming: 6 bases; J trimming: 5 bases; junction bases outside the gene matches: 5. The CDR3 region is CASRGGTGGTEAFF. The CDR3 DNA reads as TGTGCCAGTAGGGGAGGGACAGGGGGGACTGAAGCTTTCTTT.

The chain has TRBV7-6 and TRBJ2-6, with a possible D match to TRBD2 (5 bases). Germline-derived CDR1 and CDR2 are SGHVS and FNYEAQ. This CDR3 region has 18 residues. V was pared by 1 base and J by 0 bases, with 13 bases between. DNA of the CDR3: TGTGCCAGCAGCTTAGAAGTTAGAGGGTACTCTGGGGCCAACGTCCTGACTTTC. Translation: CASSLEVRGYSGANVLTF.

This chain links TRBV28 with TRBJ1-2; 7 bases fit TRBD1. The germline V gene has CDR1 MDHEN and CDR2 SYDVKM. The CDR3 extends over 13 amino acids. V lost 7 bases, J lost 7 bases, and 9 bases stayed unmatched. The CDR3, as DNA: TGTGCCAGCACCGAGACAGGGAGGTCTGGCTACACCTTC. This encodes CASTETGRSGYTF.

The J gene is TRBJ2-3, the V gene TRBV5-1; D is perhaps TRBD2 (6 bases). CDR1 SGHRS and CDR2 YFSETQ come from the germline V gene. The CDR3 is 12 amino acids. V lost 2 bases to trimming and J lost 7 bases, with 8 bases between them. The CDR3 loop reads CASSLTSNTQYF. In nucleotides, the CDR3 is TGCGCCAGCAGCTTAACTAGCAATACGCAGTATTTT.

This sequence joins TRBV25-1 and TRBJ1-2; weak D call: TRBD1 (5 bases). Deletions cut 4 bases from V and 0 bases from J, with 6 bases between. The CDR3 runs 13 residues. Germline V lookup: CDR1 MGHDK, CDR2 SYGVNS. The CDR3: CASSVGANYGYTF. As DNA, the CDR3 is TGTGCCAGCAGTGTAGGGGCTAACTATGGCTACACCTTC.

The genes are TRBV2 and TRBJ2-1; 7 bases line up with TRBD1. Germline V gene sequence: CDR1 SNHLY, CDR2 FYNNEI. The ends lost 6 bases at V and 7 bases at J; junction bases unmatched: 9. This CDR3 has 14 residues. CDR3 nucleotide sequence: TGTGCCAGCAGCACCCGACAGGGCCAAAATGAGCAGTTCTTC. Its translation is CASSTRQGQNEQFF.